The 13 T cell receptor beta chains below all came from one sample that was sequenced in a study of yellow fever vaccine responses in identical twins. TCRdb re-called the RT-PCR reads with MiXCR, one entry per CDR3 protein. The profile shows 850 to 1,200 distinct CDR3 sequences, roughly 80% of them singletons. Source: T cells from blood (PBMCs), unsorted or a sorted subset (not recorded which), taken before or after yellow fever vaccination (not recorded which). These receptors were collected from a female donor who received the yellow fever vaccine.

The sample holds a few counts of this clonotype. The J gene is TRBJ1-2, the V gene TRBV7-1; D is unresolved. TRBV7-1 counts as an open reading frame of uncertain function. Deletions cut 2 bases from V and 0 bases from J, with 16 bases between. CDR3 length: 17 amino acids. Here the CDR3 reads CASSSSLGQLANYGYTF. The DNA of the CDR3 is TGTGCCAGCAGCTCATCTCTAGGGCAGCTAGCTAACTATGGCTACACCTTC.

Worth noting for this clonotype: One end of the junction is discordant with germline, which a read error may explain. The rearrangement joins TRBV7-7 to TRBJ2-2; tentatively, D is TRBD1 or TRBD2 (5 bases each). The CDR3 spans 15 residues. The V gene's germline CDR1 is SSHAT and CDR2 FNYEAQ (reference sequence). CDR3 coding DNA: TGTGCTAGCAGCTTACGGGACGGGAACACCGGGGAGCTGTTTTTT. It codes for CASSLRDGNTGELFF. Combining the CDR3 with reference TRBV7-7 and TRBJ2-2 gives the whole variable domain GAGVSQSPRYKVTKRGQDVTLRCDPISSHATLYWYQQALGQGPEFLTYFNYEAQPDKSGLPSDRFSAERPEGSISTLTIQRTEQRDSAMYRCASSLRDGNTGELFFGEGSRLTVL.

The chain couples TRBV20-1 to TRBJ2-7, with 8 positions matching TRBD1. The CDR3 has 12 residues. CDR1 is DFQATT and CDR2 is SNEGSKA in the germline V gene (reference sequence). V was pared by 0 bases and J by 5 bases, with 0 bases of the junction left unmatched. The CDR3 sequence: CSARDRGHEQYF. The CDR3 DNA reads as TGCAGTGCTAGAGACAGGGGGCACGAGCAGTACTTC.

V usage is TRBV4-1 and J usage is TRBJ1-5; no clear D. V dropped 1 base and J dropped 3 bases, with 10 bases sitting between them. Per germline, CDR1 MGHRA and CDR2 YSYEKL. The CDR3 spans 15 residues. The CDR3 DNA reads TGCGCCAGCAGCCAAGCATTACAGAACAATCAGCCCCAGCATTTT. Protein sequence: CASSQALQNNQPQHF.

V gene TRBV4-3 combines with J gene TRBJ2-7; D gene uncertain. The CDR3 covers 15 residues. CDR1 and CDR2 from the germline V gene are LGHNA and YSLEER. Trimming took off 1 base at V and 0 bases at J, with 10 bases between the two ends. The CDR3: CASSQVADLSYEQYF. CDR3 DNA: TGCGCCAGCAGCCAAGTTGCAGACCTCTCCTACGAGCAGTACTTC.

The gene calls are TRBV18 and TRBJ1-5; no reliable D call. V lost 6 bases and J 6 bases, leaving 12 bases between the germline ends. Looked up from germline, CDR1 is KGHSH and CDR2 is LQKENI. CDR3 length: 13 residues. The CDR3 sequence is CASSNARAQPQHF. As DNA, the CDR3 is TGTGCCAGCTCGAATGCGAGGGCTCAGCCCCAGCATTTT.

V and J are TRBV6-1 and TRBJ1-2; 7 bases line up with TRBD1. This CDR3 has 16 amino acids. V lost 6 bases and J lost 4; bases outside the gene matches: 14. CDR1 is MNHNS and CDR2 is SASEGT in the germline V gene. The CDR3 protein is CASSLVTGTAGYGYTF. The CDR3 DNA reads TGTGCCAGCAGCCTTGTCACCGGGACAGCAGGCTATGGCTACACCTTC.

The rearrangement uses TRBV12-3 or TRBV12-4 and TRBJ2-3, with 7 bases aligning to TRBD2. Trimming removed 4 bases from V and 6 bases from J; junction bases left unmatched: 10. The CDR3 is 15 residues long. The CDR3 DNA follows: TGTGCCAGCAGTTCACTAGCGCCAGAGTTTGATACGCAGTATTTT. Amino acids: CASSSLAPEFDTQYF.

V and J are TRBV5-6 and TRBJ1-5; D is ambiguous. Germline V gene lookup returns CDR1 SGHDT and CDR2 YYEEEE. V lost 1 base to trimming and J lost 0 bases, with 11 bases between them. The CDR3 is 16 residues long. This CDR3 reads CASSLSYTSSNQPQHF. DNA for the CDR3: TGTGCCAGCAGCTTGAGTTACACTAGTAGCAATCAGCCCCAGCATTTT.

The V and J genes are TRBV4-1 and TRBJ1-1; TRBD1 agrees at 7 bases. V lost 0 bases, J lost 4 bases, and 5 bases stayed unmatched. The V gene's germline CDR1 is MGHRA and CDR2 YSYEKL. CDR3 length: 15 residues. The CDR3: CASSQEGQSATEAFF. The CDR3, as DNA: TGCGCCAGCAGCCAAGAGGGACAGAGTGCCACTGAAGCTTTCTTT.

In this sample, this clonotype turned up once. The chain employs TRBV29-1 and TRBJ1-1; possible D gene TRBD1, 5 bases. The germline V and J ends were trimmed by 7 bases and 2 bases, with 17 bases remaining between them. Germline V gene data show CDR1 as SQVTM and CDR2 as ANQGSEA. This CDR3 has 14 residues. The CDR3 reads CSGDGTNHNTEAFF. Written as DNA, the CDR3 is TGCAGCGGCGACGGGACGAACCATAACACTGAAGCTTTCTTT. Filled out from reference TRBV29-1 and TRBJ1-1, the complete variable domain reads SAVISQKPSRDICQRGTSLTIQCQVDSQVTMMFWYRQQPGQSLTLIATANQGSEATYESGFVIDKFPISRPNLTFSTLTVSNMSPEDSSIYLCSGDGTNHNTEAFFGQGTRLTVV.

This clonotype was detected only once. V is TRBV24-1 and J is TRBJ2-6; TRBD1 matches 10 bases. Germline V lookup: CDR1 KGHDR, CDR2 SFDVKD. The CDR3 totals 18 residues. With V trimmed by 3 bases and J by 2 bases, 6 bases remained unmatched. CDR3 in DNA: TGTGCCACCAGTGATGGTGGACAGGGGGACGCTGGGGCCAACGTCCTGACTTTC. Encoded protein: CATSDGGQGDAGANVLTF.

This clonotype appeared once. The chain recombines TRBV12-3 or TRBV12-4 with TRBJ1-3; D is unclear. The V gene lost 5 bases and the J gene lost 0 bases, with 14 bases spanning the gap. This CDR3 is built from 16 residues. The CDR3 reads CASSRDTQSSGNTIYF. CDR3 in DNA: TGTGCCAGCAGTCGCGACACTCAGAGCTCTGGAAACACCATATATTTT.